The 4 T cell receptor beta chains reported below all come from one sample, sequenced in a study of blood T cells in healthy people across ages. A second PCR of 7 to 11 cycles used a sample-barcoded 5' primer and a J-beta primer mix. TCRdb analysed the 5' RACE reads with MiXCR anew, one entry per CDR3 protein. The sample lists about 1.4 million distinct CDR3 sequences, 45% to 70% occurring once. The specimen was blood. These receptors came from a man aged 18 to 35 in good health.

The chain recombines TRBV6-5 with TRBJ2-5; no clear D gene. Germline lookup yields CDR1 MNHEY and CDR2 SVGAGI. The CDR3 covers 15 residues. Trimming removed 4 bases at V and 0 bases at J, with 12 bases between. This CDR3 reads CASSSPKRYQETQYF. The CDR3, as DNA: TGTGCCAGCAGTTCGCCGAAGAGGTACCAAGAGACCCAGTACTTC.

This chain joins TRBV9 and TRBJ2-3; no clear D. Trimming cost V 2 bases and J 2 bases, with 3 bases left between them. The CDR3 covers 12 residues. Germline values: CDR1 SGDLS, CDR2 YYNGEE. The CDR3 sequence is CASSVITDTQYF. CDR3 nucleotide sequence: TGTGCCAGCAGCGTCATCACAGATACGCAGTATTTT.

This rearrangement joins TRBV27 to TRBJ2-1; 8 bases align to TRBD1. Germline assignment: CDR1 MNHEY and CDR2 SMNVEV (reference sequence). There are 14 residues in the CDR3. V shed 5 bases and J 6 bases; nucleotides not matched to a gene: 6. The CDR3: CASSPRDRPNEQFF. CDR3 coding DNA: TGTGCCAGCAGTCCCCGGGACAGGCCCAATGAGCAGTTCTTC.

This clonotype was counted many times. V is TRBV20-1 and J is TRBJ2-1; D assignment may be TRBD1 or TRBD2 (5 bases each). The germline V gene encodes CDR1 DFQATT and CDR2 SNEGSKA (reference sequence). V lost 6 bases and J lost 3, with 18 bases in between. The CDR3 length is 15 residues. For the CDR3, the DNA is TGCAGTGCCATGTATCGACGGGGCCTCTACAATGAGCAGTTCTTC. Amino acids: CSAMYRRGLYNEQFF.